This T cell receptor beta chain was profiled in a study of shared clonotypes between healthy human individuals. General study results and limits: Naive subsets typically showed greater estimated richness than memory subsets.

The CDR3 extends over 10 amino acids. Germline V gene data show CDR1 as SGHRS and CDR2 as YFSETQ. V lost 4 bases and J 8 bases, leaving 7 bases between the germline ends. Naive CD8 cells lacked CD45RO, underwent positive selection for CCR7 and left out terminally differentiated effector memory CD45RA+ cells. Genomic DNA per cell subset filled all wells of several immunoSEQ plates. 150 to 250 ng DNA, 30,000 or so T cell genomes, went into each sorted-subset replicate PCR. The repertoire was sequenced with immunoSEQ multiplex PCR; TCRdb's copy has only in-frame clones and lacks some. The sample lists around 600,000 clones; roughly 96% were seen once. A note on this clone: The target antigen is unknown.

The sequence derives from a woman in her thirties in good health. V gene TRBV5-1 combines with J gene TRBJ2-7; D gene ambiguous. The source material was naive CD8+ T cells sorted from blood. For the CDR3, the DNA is TGCGCCAGCAGCAACAAAAAGCAGTACTTC. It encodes CASSNKKQYF.